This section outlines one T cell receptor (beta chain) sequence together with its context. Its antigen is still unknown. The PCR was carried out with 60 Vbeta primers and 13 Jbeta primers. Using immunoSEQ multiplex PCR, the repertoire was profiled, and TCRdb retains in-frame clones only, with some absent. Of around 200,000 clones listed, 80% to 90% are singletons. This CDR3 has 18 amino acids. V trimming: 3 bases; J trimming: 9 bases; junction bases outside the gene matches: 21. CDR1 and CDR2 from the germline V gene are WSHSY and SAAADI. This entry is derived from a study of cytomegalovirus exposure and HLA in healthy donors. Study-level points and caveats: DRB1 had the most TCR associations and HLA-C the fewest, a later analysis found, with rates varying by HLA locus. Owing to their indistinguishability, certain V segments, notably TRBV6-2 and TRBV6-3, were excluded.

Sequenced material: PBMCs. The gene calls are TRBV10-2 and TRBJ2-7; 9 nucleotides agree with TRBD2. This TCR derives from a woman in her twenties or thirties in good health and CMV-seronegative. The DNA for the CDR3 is TGCGCCAGCAGTGATTGGGGGCCGTCACTAGCGGGTGCCACCGGGCAGTACTTC. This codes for CASSDWGPSLAGATGQYF.